Listed below are T cell receptor beta chains from one sample, sequenced in a study of T cell responses to AZD1222 COVID-19 vaccine. Produced via immunoSEQ multiplex PCR; TCRdb's table is partial and in-frame only. Found here are fewer than 110,000 clones, 90% to 95% of them singletons; the top ten hold roughly 44%. The starting material was peripheral blood, obtained on day 0 of AZD1222 vaccination. Source of these receptors: an adult in good health. CDR3s include the opening cysteine and the closing phenylalanine or tryptophan. A D gene is named only where the DNA matches it firmly. The size field is filled for only some rows; it gives once, few, many or a size class.

v_call,j_call,clone_size,d_call,cdr3_aa,cdr3_nt
TRBV3-1/TRBV3-2,TRBJ2-3,.,.,CASSQGGVWGTDGYTDTQYF,TGTGCCAGCAGCCAAGGTGGGGTGTGGGGGACCGACGGATACACAGATACGCAGTATTTT
TRBV4-1,TRBJ2-7,.,.,CASSPSTRQGLRYEQYF,TGCGCCAGCAGCCCATCTACCCGACAGGGACTTCGCTACGAGCAGTACTTC
TRBV13,TRBJ2-7,.,.,CASSLGFWTAIYEQYF,TGTGCCAGCAGCTTAGGGTTCTGGACAGCCATTTACGAGCAGTACTTC
TRBV27,TRBJ1-1,.,TRBD1,CASAPDRVFENTEAFF,TGTGCCAGCGCCCCGGACAGGGTTTTTGAGAACACTGAAGCTTTCTTT
TRBV30,TRBJ1-4,.,.,CAGGRGEKLFF,TGTGCCGGAGGTAGGGGCGAAAAACTGTTTTTT
TRBV6-6,TRBJ2-7,.,.,CASSPWGPGATSYEQYF,TGTGCCAGCAGTCCGTGGGGCCCCGGGGCCACCTCCTACGAGCAGTACTTC
TRBV15,TRBJ1-4,.,TRBD1,CATSWGQREKLFF,TGTGCCACCAGCTGGGGACAGCGAGAAAAACTGTTTTTT
TRBV7-9,TRBJ2-7,.,TRBD2,CASRRGLAGGYEQYF,TGTGCCAGCAGACGGGGACTAGCGGGAGGGTACGAGCAGTACTTC
TRBV6-1,TRBJ1-2,few,.,CASSEGYMGDYGYTF,TGTGCCAGCAGTGAAGGGTACATGGGGGACTATGGCTACACCTTC
TRBV7-3,TRBJ1-6,.,.,CASSWGPYNSPLHF,TGTGCCAGCAGCTGGGGACCGTATAATTCACCCCTCCACTTT
TRBV6-5,TRBJ2-2,.,TRBD1,CASRQGARSTGELFF,TGTGCCAGCAGACAGGGGGCGCGGTCCACCGGGGAGCTGTTTTTT
TRBV7-2,TRBJ2-5,.,TRBD1,CASSPRDRGGVETQYF,TGTGCCAGCAGCCCTCGGGACAGGGGAGGGGTAGAGACCCAGTACTTC
TRBV3-1/TRBV3-2,TRBJ2-3,.,.,CASSQSPVSTDTQYF,TGTGCCAGCAGCCAATCACCAGTAAGCACAGATACGCAGTATTTT
TRBV5-4,TRBJ2-3,.,.,CASSPRDLGTDTQYF,TGTGCCAGCAGCCCAAGGGACTTAGGCACAGATACGCAGTATTTT
TRBV10-3,TRBJ2-2,.,TRBD2,CAISEGLAGGGMGELFF,TGTGCCATCAGTGAAGGACTAGCGGGAGGGGGCATGGGGGAGCTGTTTTTT
TRBV7-2,TRBJ2-2,.,.,CASSFYGRGTNTGELFF,TGTGCCAGCAGCTTTTATGGTCGGGGAACGAACACCGGGGAGCTGTTTTTT
TRBV19,TRBJ1-2,.,.,CASSTAGDRKGGYTF,TGTGCCAGTAGTACAGCAGGCGACAGGAAAGGTGGCTACACCTTC
TRBV6-5,TRBJ1-1,.,.,CASGALENTEAFF,TGTGCCAGTGGGGCGCTCGAAAACACTGAAGCTTTCTTT
TRBV7-2,TRBJ2-3,.,.,CASSPTWRETDTQYF,TGTGCCAGCAGCCCTACTTGGAGGGAAACAGATACGCAGTATTTT
TRBV11-2,TRBJ1-2,.,.,CASSSDRAGNYGYTF,TGTGCCAGCAGCTCCGACAGAGCCGGTAACTATGGCTACACCTTC
TRBV18,TRBJ2-7,once,TRBD2,CASSQGLADPYEQYF,TGTGCCAGCTCACAGGGACTAGCAGACCCCTACGAGCAGTACTTC
TRBV21-1,TRBJ2-7,.,.,CASSCWDRDQYEQYF,TGTGCCAGCAGCTGTTGGGACAGGGATCAATACGAGCAGTACTTC
TRBV11-3,TRBJ2-3,.,.,CASSFGTDTQYF,TGTGCCAGCAGCTTCGGGACAGATACGCAGTATTTT
TRBV5-4,TRBJ1-1,.,.,CASSLGRSQINTEAFF,TGTGCCAGCAGCTTGGGCCGATCGCAAATAAACACTGAAGCTTTCTTT
TRBV5-1,TRBJ1-6,.,TRBD1,CASSLGDRANSPLHF,TGCGCCAGCAGCTTGGGGGACAGGGCGAATTCACCCCTCCACTTT
TRBV5-1,TRBJ2-2,.,.,CASSPPVADLGELFF,TGCGCCAGCAGCCCTCCCGTGGCAGATCTCGGGGAGCTGTTTTTT
TRBV7-2,TRBJ2-1,.,TRBD2,CASSGWGGNEQFF,TGTGCCAGCAGTGGATGGGGGGGAAATGAGCAGTTCTTC
TRBV7-2,TRBJ2-7,.,TRBD2,CASSLGTSGEQYF,TGTGCCAGCAGCCTTGGGACTAGCGGCGAGCAGTACTTC
TRBV5-1,TRBJ2-7,.,TRBD1,CASSMTGAYEQYF,TGCGCCAGCAGCATGACAGGGGCTTACGAGCAGTACTTC
TRBV11-2,TRBJ1-2,.,TRBD1,CASSHGQGANYGYTF,TGTGCCAGCAGCCACGGACAGGGAGCTAACTATGGCTACACCTTC
TRBV7-2,TRBJ2-7,.,TRBD2,CASSLATSGRAYEQYF,TGTGCCAGCAGCTTAGCGACTAGCGGGAGGGCATACGAGCAGTACTTC
TRBV28,TRBJ1-1,.,.,CASSLTRGVQTFF,TGTGCCAGCAGTTTGACTCGGGGGGTGCAAACTTTCTTT
TRBV27,TRBJ2-5,.,.,CASSLVVQETQYF,TGTGCCAGCAGTTTGGTCGTACAAGAGACCCAGTACTTC
TRBV18,TRBJ2-7,.,TRBD1,CASSPDFSGGAYEQYF,TGTGCCAGCTCACCAGATTTTTCAGGGGGCGCCTACGAGCAGTACTTC
TRBV27,TRBJ2-7,.,TRBD1,CASSSYGPGQRSYEQYF,TGTGCCAGCAGTTCCTACGGGCCGGGACAGCGCTCCTACGAGCAGTACTTC